Listed below are T cell receptor beta chains from one sample, sequenced in a study of cytomegalovirus exposure and HLA in healthy donors. Some clones are missing from TCRdb's copy, which holds only in-frame ones; the method was immunoSEQ multiplex PCR. The repertoire holds about 180,000 clones, with around three quarters as singletons. The material sequenced was PBMCs. These TCRs come from a man in his forties in good health and CMV-seronegative. Each CDR3 is given with its conserved first and last residue. Each record gives: V gene, J gene, clone size, CDR3 length, D gene, CDR3 DNA, CDR3 protein. The D gene is left open where the match is weak. Size is stated for part of the rows, as once, few or many counts, or as a class when the clone is expanded.

>TRBV7-9|TRBJ1-1|-|15|TRBD1
TGTGCCAGCAGCCTCGGCGGGACAGCGAACACTGAAGCTTTCTTT
CASSLGGTANTEAFF
>TRBV12-5|TRBJ1-1|once|17|TRBD1
TGTGCTAGTGGTTTGCTAGTAATGACAGGGGAGAACACTGAAGCTTTCTTT
CASGLLVMTGENTEAFF
>TRBV18|TRBJ2-7|-|14|TRBD2
TGTGCCAGCTCACCCGGACTAGCTGACTACGAGCAGTACTTC
CASSPGLADYEQYF
>TRBV10-3|TRBJ2-3|-|19|TRBD2
TGTGCCATCAGTGAGAGGGGCGTCACTAGCGGGTTGAGCACAGATACGCAGTATTTT
CAISERGVTSGLSTDTQYF
>TRBV19|TRBJ1-2|-|11|-
TGTGCCAGTACGGGAAGGTATGGCTACACCTTC
CASTGRYGYTF
>TRBV9|TRBJ2-7|-|16|TRBD1
TGTGCCAGCAGCGTTAAGAGCGGGACAGGGTACAACGAGCAGTACTTC
CASSVKSGTGYNEQYF
>TRBV6-5|TRBJ1-1|once|13|-
TGTGCCAGCAGAGCGGTCATGAACACTGAAGCTTTCTTT
CASRAVMNTEAFF
>TRBV6-5|TRBJ2-7|-|14|-
TGTGCCAGCAGTTACTCCAGGGCCCCTTACGAGCAGTACTTC
CASSYSRAPYEQYF
>TRBV6-1|TRBJ1-2|-|15|TRBD1
TGTGCCAGCAGATACGGACAGGGGGAAAACTATGGCTACACCTTC
CASRYGQGENYGYTF
>TRBV4-1|TRBJ1-4|-|15|TRBD1
TGCGCCAGCAGCCACTTGGACAGGGTCGATGAAAAACTGTTTTTT
CASSHLDRVDEKLFF
>TRBV19|TRBJ2-7|-|14|-
TGTGCCAGTAGTATAGCGGGGGGCCCCTACGAGCAGTACTTC
CASSIAGGPYEQYF
>TRBV7-9|TRBJ2-7|-|13|-
TGTGCCAGCAGCCCAGAATCACGGGACGAGCAGTACTTC
CASSPESRDEQYF
>TRBV30|TRBJ2-3|-|12|-
TGTGCCTGGAGTCTAACGCGGGATACGCAGTATTTT
CAWSLTRDTQYF
>TRBV11-3|TRBJ1-4|-|15|TRBD1
TGTGCCAGCAGCTTGGGACAGGCAACTAATGAAAAACTGTTTTTT
CASSLGQATNEKLFF
>TRBV6-5|TRBJ1-1|-|14|-
TGTGCCAGCAGTTACTCTGGGGAGCACACTGAAGCTTTCTTT
CASSYSGEHTEAFF
>TRBV19|TRBJ2-1|-|16|-
TGTGCCAGTAGTATGGAGACCCAGAGCTCCTACAATGAGCAGTTCTTC
CASSMETQSSYNEQFF
>TRBV10-3|TRBJ2-1|-|18|TRBD2
TGTGCCATCAGTGACCCGACTAGCGGGGGGGAACAGTACAATGAGCAGTTCTTC
CAISDPTSGGEQYNEQFF
>TRBV9|TRBJ2-7|-|15|TRBD1
TGTGCCAGCAGCGTAGGGTACAGGGGTCCGTACGAGCAGTACTTC
CASSVGYRGPYEQYF
>TRBV7-9|TRBJ2-2|-|13|TRBD1
TGTGCCAGCACTGGACAGGCGGCCGGGGAGCTGTTTTTT
CASTGQAAGELFF
>TRBV6-5|TRBJ2-7|-|15|TRBD2
TGTGCCAGCAGTCCCCCCGGGACTAGCGGTGCGGAGCAGTACTTC
CASSPPGTSGAEQYF
>TRBV19|TRBJ1-3|-|13|-
TGTGCCAGTAATCAAGGGGTTGGAAACACCATATATTTT
CASNQGVGNTIYF
>TRBV6-1|TRBJ2-3|once|15|TRBD2
TGTGCCAGCAGTTTATCCGGGACTACGTCGGGCACGCAGTATTTT
CASSLSGTTSGTQYF
>TRBV19|TRBJ2-7|-|14|-
TGTGCCAGTAGTACATACGCGGGGTCCTACGAGCAGTACTTC
CASSTYAGSYEQYF
>TRBV30|TRBJ2-5|-|15|TRBD1
TGTGCCTGGAGTGTATTAGGGACAGGGAACCGTGGGCAGTACTTC
CAWSVLGTGNRGQYF
>TRBV4-1|TRBJ1-6|-|17|-
TGCGCCAGCAGCCCCGTGGGAGGTATCTCCTATAATTCACCCCTCCACTTT
CASSPVGGISYNSPLHF
>TRBV19|TRBJ1-1|once|15|TRBD1
TGTGCCAGTAGTATCGCCTCAGGGGGTATCACTGAAGCTTTCTTT
CASSIASGGITEAFF
>TRBV5-1|TRBJ2-3|-|11|-
TGCGCCAGCACCCTCACAGATACGCAGTATTTT
CASTLTDTQYF
>TRBV27|TRBJ1-2|-|18|TRBD1
TGTGCCAGCAGTCTTACCCCGCCCGGGACAGGGGTCTTCTATGGCTACACCTTC
CASSLTPPGTGVFYGYTF
>TRBV30|TRBJ1-5|-|14|-
TGTGCCTGGAGTCGGGGAACCAGCAATCAGCCCCAGCATTTT
CAWSRGTSNQPQHF
>TRBV6-1|TRBJ1-2|once|15|-
TGTGCCAGCAGAAAGGGAGCCGGAACTAACTATGGCTACACCTTC
CASRKGAGTNYGYTF
>TRBV4-3|TRBJ2-3|-|15|TRBD1
TGCGCCAGCAGCTTGAGGACAGGGGGTGTGGATACGCAGTATTTT
CASSLRTGGVDTQYF
>TRBV2|TRBJ2-7|-|16|TRBD1
TGTGCCAGCAGTGATCTCAGGGACAGGGTCACCTACGAGCAGTACTTC
CASSDLRDRVTYEQYF
>TRBV6-1|TRBJ2-7|-|15|-
TGTGCCAGCAGTCCCAGACAAAGGGGCTCCTACGAGCAGTACTTC
CASSPRQRGSYEQYF
>TRBV18|TRBJ1-1|-|17|TRBD1
TGTGCCAGCTCACCCGAGACAGGGGGCAGTATGAACACTGAAGCTTTCTTT
CASSPETGGSMNTEAFF
>TRBV4-2|TRBJ1-2|-|13|-
TGTGCCAGCAGCCAAGATACAGGCTATGGCTACACCTTC
CASSQDTGYGYTF
>TRBV14|TRBJ2-7|-|14|-
TGTGCCAGCAGCCAAGAGTGGCAACCCTACGAGCAGTACTTC
CASSQEWQPYEQYF
>TRBV10-3|TRBJ1-3|-|17|-
TGTGCCATCAGTGAGTCGATACTAGGTAGCTCTGGAAACACCATATATTTT
CAISESILGSSGNTIYF
>TRBV5-6|TRBJ2-7|-|14|TRBD2
TGTGCCAGCAGCTTGTATGGGGGGGCCTACGAGCAGTACTTC
CASSLYGGAYEQYF
>TRBV5-4|TRBJ2-5|-|15|TRBD2
TGTGCCAGCAGTCTCCGGACTAGCGGGGGCGAGACCCTGTACTTC
CASSLRTSGGETLYF
>TRBV25-1|TRBJ2-7|-|14|-
TGTGCCAGCAGTGAAGTGGAGACTTCCTACGAGCAGTACTTC
CASSEVETSYEQYF
>TRBV6-1|TRBJ2-7|-|14|TRBD1
TGTGCCAGCAGGGGGACAGGGGGTTACTACGAGCAGTACTTC
CASRGTGGYYEQYF
>TRBV2|TRBJ2-1|-|17|-
TGTGCCAGCAGTGAAGCGGAGCGGGCCAGCTCCTACAATGAGCAGTTCTTC
CASSEAERASSYNEQFF
>TRBV5-4|TRBJ2-7|-|14|TRBD1
TGTGCCAGCAGCTTGGGACAGGGGGGATTCGAGCAGTACTTC
CASSLGQGGFEQYF
>TRBV6-5|TRBJ1-1|-|15|-
TGTGCCAGCCGAGGGGGGGGGTCGATGAACACTGAAGCTTTCTTT
CASRGGGSMNTEAFF
>TRBV7-9|TRBJ2-7|few|16|-
TGTGCCAGCAGCTTAGAGGGCAGGGGGAGGCCCTACGAGCAGTACTTC
CASSLEGRGRPYEQYF
>TRBV9|TRBJ2-7|-|15|TRBD2
TGTGCCAGCAGCGCCCCCGGGACTAGCAAGGGCGAGCAGTACTTC
CASSAPGTSKGEQYF
>TRBV6-1|TRBJ2-4|-|13|TRBD1
TGTGCCAGCAGTGAGGACAGGGGGGACATTCAGTACTTC
CASSEDRGDIQYF
>TRBV4-1|TRBJ1-3|-|16|TRBD1
TGCGCCAGCAGCCTGATACAGGGGGCACTCGGAAACACCATATATTTT
CASSLIQGALGNTIYF
>TRBV28|TRBJ2-1|-|14|-
TGTGCCAGCAGCCCAATCAGGGAAAAGAATGAGCAGTTCTTC
CASSPIREKNEQFF
>TRBV7-9|TRBJ1-1|-|14|-
TGTTCCAGCAGCCCCGGTGGAGGGAAGCTTGCAGCTTTCTTT
CSSSPGGGKLAAFF
>TRBV29-1|TRBJ2-2|-|11|-
TGCAGCGGGGGCCGCGGCGGGGAGCTGTTTTTT
CSGGRGGELFF
>TRBV15|TRBJ1-2|-|15|TRBD1
TGTGCCACCAGCAGAGATAGAGACAGGGGGCCTGGCTACACCTTC
CATSRDRDRGPGYTF
>TRBV4-3|TRBJ2-3|-|14|-
TGCGCCAGCAGCCAAGAGGTCTATACAGATACGCAGTATTTT
CASSQEVYTDTQYF
>TRBV7-9|TRBJ1-1|-|16|-
TGTTCCAGCAGCCGCGACTTTGAGGGGGTGAACACTGAAGCTTTCTTT
CSSSRDFEGVNTEAFF
>TRBV30|TRBJ2-1|-|15|TRBD2
TGTGCCTGGAGTGTGGGGCTAGCGGGAGTGAATGAGCAGTTCTTC
CAWSVGLAGVNEQFF
>TRBV19|TRBJ1-1|-|15|TRBD1
TGTGCCAGTAGCCGCAACCCATACAGGGGACCTGAAGCTTTCTTT
CASSRNPYRGPEAFF
>TRBV19|TRBJ2-1|-|15|TRBD2
TGTGCCAGTAGTGCGGGACTAGCGGGAGGGAATGAGCAGTTCTTC
CASSAGLAGGNEQFF
>TRBV27|TRBJ1-2|-|13|-
TGTGCCAGCATGCACAGTGGGTCCTATGGCTACACCTTC
CASMHSGSYGYTF